These 29 T cell receptor beta chains were sequenced from one sample in a study of T-cell reconstitution after alpha-beta-depleted transplantation in children. During its preparation, the TCRbeta library received unique molecular identifiers. Via MiXCR, TCRdb re-called the PCR reads, giving one row per CDR3 protein. This sample has around 580,000 distinct CDR3 sequences, with roughly 27% found just once. This sample comprised PBMCs, obtained before TCRalphabeta/CD19-depleted stem cell transplant. The receptors derive from a boy under two years old with Wiskott-Aldrich syndrome, due to receive a stem cell transplant.

CDR3 DNA sequence: TGCGCCAGCAGCTTGGGGCCGGAGACAGGGGGCACCGGGGAGCTGTTTTTT. Translated: CASSLGPETGGTGELFF. The chain carries TRBV5-1 and TRBJ2-2, with 9 nucleotides matching TRBD1. V lost 0 bases to trimming and J lost 4 bases; unmatched junction nucleotides: 7. CDR3 length equals 17 residues. CDR1 and CDR2 (germline): SGHRS, YFSETQ.

The rearrangement links TRBV10-3 to TRBJ2-3, with TRBD2 identical over 10 bases. The length of the CDR3 is 16 residues. Trimming removed 4 bases from V and 1 base from J; junction bases left unmatched: 5. Germline CDR1 is ENHRY and CDR2 is SYGVKD. The CDR3 nucleotides read TGTGCCATCAGTGCCCTAGCGGGAGCAGGCACAGATACGCAGTATTTT. Amino acid sequence: CAISALAGAGTDTQYF.

The CDR3 sequence is CSTQGEETQYF. The CDR3 region has the DNA TGCAGCACCCAAGGGGAAGAGACCCAGTACTTC. The V and J genes are TRBV29-1 and TRBJ2-5; D perhaps matches TRBD1 (5 bases). Deletions cut 8 bases from V and 3 bases from J, with 10 bases between. This CDR3 has 11 amino acids. Germline CDR1 is SQVTM and CDR2 is ANQGSEA.

This clonotype has only a few counts. The chain joins TRBV14 to TRBJ2-7; 7 bases are shared with TRBD1. Germline V gene data show CDR1 as SGHDN and CDR2 as FVKESK. V gave up 0 bases and J gave up 3 bases; unmatched junction bases: 8. The CDR3 runs to 16 residues. CDR3 bases: TGTGCCAGCAGCCAAGATGGGGCAGGGGGTATCTACGAGCAGTACTTC. It specifies CASSQDGAGGIYEQYF. Looking up the rest from reference TRBV14 and TRBJ2-7 gives the full variable domain: EAGVTQFPSHSVIEKGQTVTLRCDPISGHDNLYWYRRVMGKEIKFLLHFVKESKQDESGMPNNRFLAERTGGTYSTLKVQPAELEDSGVYFCASSQDGAGGIYEQYFGPGTRLTVT.

This clonotype was seen more than once but under ten times. V usage is TRBV20-1 and J usage is TRBJ2-1; the D gene could be TRBD1 or TRBD2 (5 bases each). The CDR3 runs 16 residues. The V gene's germline CDR1 is DFQATT and CDR2 SNEGSKA (reference sequence). V was shortened by 0 bases and J by 0 bases, with 12 bases between the two germline ends. The CDR3 sequence is CSARDYRDGSYNEQFF. CDR3 in DNA: TGCAGTGCTAGAGATTATCGGGACGGCTCCTACAATGAGCAGTTCTTC.

This chain links TRBV6-5 with TRBJ2-1; 11 bases map to TRBD1. Germline CDR1 is MNHEY and CDR2 is SVGAGI. CDR3 size: 15 residues. The J segment lost 5 bases and the V segment lost 6 bases, leaving 6 bases of the junction unmatched. DNA for the CDR3: TGTGCCAGCAGCAGGACAGGGGGCACGCACAATGAGCAGTTCTTC. Protein: CASSRTGGTHNEQFF.

This clonotype came up a few times. The J gene is TRBJ2-1, the V gene TRBV4-1, with 9 bases aligning to TRBD1. The germline V gene encodes CDR1 MGHRA and CDR2 YSYEKL. With V trimmed by 4 bases and J by 9 bases, 10 bases remained unmatched. This CDR3 has 15 amino acids. This chain's CDR3 is CASSRDDRGFGEQFF. The CDR3 nucleotides read TGCGCCAGCAGCCGGGACGACAGGGGGTTCGGTGAGCAGTTCTTC.

This clonotype was counted a few times. The rearrangement links TRBV12-3 or TRBV12-4 to TRBJ2-1, with D possibly TRBD2 on 6 matching bases. V was trimmed by 5 bases and J by 2 bases, leaving 16 bases between them. The CDR3 loop spans 16 amino acids. The CDR3 nucleotides are TGTGCCAGCAGTCAACCGGGACTCCCGGCCTACAATGAGCAGTTCTTC. Its protein is CASSQPGLPAYNEQFF.

This clonotype has only a few counts. The genes are TRBV5-1 and TRBJ2-1, with 7 nucleotides matching TRBD1. CDR3 length: 17 residues. V trimming: 0 bases; J trimming: 7 bases; junction bases outside the gene matches: 13. The germline gives CDR1 SGHRS, CDR2 YFSETQ. Here the CDR3 reads CASSLGPDRVYRNEQFF. The CDR3 DNA follows: TGCGCCAGCAGCTTGGGGCCTGACAGGGTGTATAGGAATGAGCAGTTCTTC.

V and J are TRBV18 and TRBJ1-1; no firm D call. V dropped 5 bases and J dropped 1 base, with 14 bases sitting between them. This CDR3 region has 15 residues. Germline-derived CDR1 and CDR2 are KGHSH and LQKENI. CDR3: CASSSKVGRNTEAFF. The DNA of the CDR3 is TGTGCCAGCTCATCAAAAGTGGGTCGGAACACTGAAGCTTTCTTT.

The chain has TRBV6-1 and TRBJ2-5; D call uncertain. CDR3 length: 15 residues. Trimming pared 5 bases from V and 2 bases from J, leaving 15 bases between. Germline V lookup: CDR1 MNHNS, CDR2 SASEGT. DNA for the CDR3: TGTGCCAGCAGTCCTGGGCGGACCCCACAAGAGACCCAGTACTTC. It translates to CASSPGRTPQETQYF.

The chain employs TRBV29-1 and TRBJ2-1; 10 bases agree with TRBD1. The V gene's germline CDR1 is SQVTM and CDR2 ANQGSEA. V shed 7 bases and J 8 bases; nucleotides not matched to a gene: 8. The CDR3 is 13 amino acids. CDR3 sequence reads: CSADRGLYDEQFF. The CDR3 bases are TGCAGCGCTGACAGGGGGCTTTACGATGAGCAGTTCTTC.

The V and J genes are TRBV12-3 or TRBV12-4 and TRBJ2-6, with D possibly matching TRBD1 (6 bases). The CDR3 length is 19 residues. V dropped 4 bases and J dropped 2 bases, with 21 bases sitting between them. The CDR3 bases are TGTGCCAGCAGTTGGCGTCCGGGACAAGTAGGGACTGGGGCCAACGTCCTGACTTTC. Its protein is CASSWRPGQVGTGANVLTF.

This clonotype has just one count. The V and J genes are TRBV6-1 and TRBJ2-5; 9 bases are shared with TRBD1. Germline values: CDR1 MNHNS, CDR2 SASEGT. The CDR3 totals 16 residues. Unmatched junction bases numbered 11, after V lost 5 bases and J lost 4 bases. The CDR3 coding sequence is TGTGCCAGCAGTCAGGGACAGGGCAAAGTACGAGAGACCCAGTACTTC. This sequence encodes CASSQGQGKVRETQYF.

This clonotype was seen a few times. The chain links TRBV30 to TRBJ2-7, with a weak D call TRBD1 (6 bases). V shed 2 bases and J shed 2 bases, with 10 bases lying between them. CDR1 and CDR2 (germline): GTSNPN, SVGIG (reference sequence). The CDR3 runs 13 residues. This CDR3 is CAWSLGQAYEQYF. The CDR3 DNA sequence: TGTGCCTGGAGTCTGGGACAAGCCTACGAGCAGTACTTC.

This clonotype was detected once. CDR3 sequence (DNA): TGCGCCAGTCAAGGAGGTTCGGCAGGGAATGAAAAACTGTTTTTT. Translating it yields CASQGGSAGNEKLFF. V and J are TRBV4-1 and TRBJ1-4; D perhaps matches TRBD1 (5 bases). The length of the CDR3 is 15 residues. V shed 9 bases and J shed 5 bases, with 19 bases lying between them. Germline CDR1 is MGHRA and CDR2 is YSYEKL.

The rearrangement joins TRBV12-3 or TRBV12-4 to TRBJ2-5; D is ambiguous. Trimming stripped 1 base from V and 5 bases from J, with 8 bases between. The CDR3 covers 13 residues. The CDR3 nucleotides are TGTGCCAGCAGTTTAGTCCTCTTTGAGACCCAGTACTTC. This translates into CASSLVLFETQYF.

This clonotype occurred a few times. The rearrangement joins TRBV7-6 to TRBJ2-7; 10 bases fit TRBD2. With V trimmed by 7 bases and J by 2 bases, 17 bases remained unmatched. From germline, CDR1 is SGHVS and CDR2 FNYEAQ. The CDR3 sequence is 18 residues long. The CDR3 reads CASIRRGPSGSVTYEQYF. The CDR3 bases are TGTGCCAGCATCAGGAGAGGTCCTAGCGGGAGTGTTACCTACGAGCAGTACTTC.

This rearrangement joins TRBV14 to TRBJ2-5; 13 bases agree with TRBD2. V gave up 2 bases and J gave up 5 bases; unmatched junction bases: 5. Germline V CDR1 and CDR2: SGHDN, FVKESK. The CDR3 sequence is 16 residues long. CDR3 protein: CASSQSTSGRWETQYF. DNA for the CDR3: TGTGCCAGCAGCCAATCGACTAGCGGGAGGTGGGAGACCCAGTACTTC.

This clonotype was recorded a few times. The chain links TRBV7-9 to TRBJ1-2; 10 bases agree with TRBD1. The CDR3 runs to 16 residues. The ends lost 1 base at V and 8 bases at J; junction bases unmatched: 10. Germline CDR1 is SEHNR and CDR2 is FQNEAQ (reference sequence). The DNA of the CDR3 is TGTGCCAGCAGCTTAGGACCGGGACAGGGGAACAACGGCTACACCTTC. This gives the protein CASSLGPGQGNNGYTF. The whole variable domain, filled in from reference TRBV7-9 and TRBJ1-2, reads DTGVSQNPRHKITKRGQNVTFRCDPISEHNRLYWYRQTLGQGPEFLTYFQNEAQLEKSRLLSDRFSAERPKGSFSTLEIQRTEQGDSAMYLCASSLGPGQGNNGYTFGSGTRLTVV.

CDR3 coding DNA: TGTGCCAGCAGCCAGGGGACTAGCGGGAGAGCAGATACGCAGTATTTT. Protein product: CASSQGTSGRADTQYF. The V and J genes are TRBV3-1 and TRBJ2-3; 14 bases fit TRBD2. Germline CDR1 is LGHDT and CDR2 is YNNKEL (reference sequence). Unmatched junction bases numbered 3, after V lost 3 bases and J lost 4 bases. The CDR3 is 16 amino acids.

This clonotype was recorded a few times. This sequence joins TRBV25-1 and TRBJ2-1; 9 nucleotides line up with TRBD2. The V gene's germline CDR1 is MGHDK and CDR2 SYGVNS. V lost 5 bases, J lost 8 bases, and 10 bases stayed unmatched. The CDR3 is made up of 15 amino acids. CDR3 nucleotides: TGTGCCAGCAGTAAGACTAGCGGTCCAAGAGATGAGCAGTTCTTC. It is translated as CASSKTSGPRDEQFF.

In this sample, this clonotype turned up a few times. The V gene is TRBV11-3, the J gene TRBJ2-3; TRBD1 aligns across 9 bases. Germline CDR1 SGHNT, CDR2 YENEEA. The CDR3 has 16 residues. The V and J ends lost 5 bases and 0 bases, in that order; junction bases with no gene match: 6. This CDR3 is CASSTGQGASTDTQYF. CDR3 in DNA: TGTGCCAGCAGCACGGGACAGGGCGCTAGCACAGATACGCAGTATTTT. The whole variable domain, remainder taken from reference TRBV11-3 and TRBJ2-3, is EAGVVQSPRYKIIEKKQPVAFWCNPISGHNTLYWYLQNLGQGPELLIRYENEEAVDDSQLPKDRFSAERLKGVDSTLKIQPAELGDSAVYLCASSTGQGASTDTQYFGPGTRLTVL.

CDR3 nucleotide sequence: TGTGCCAGCAGCGTAGGAGGGACAGGTCTCTCTGGAAACACCATATATTTT. As protein: CASSVGGTGLSGNTIYF. The V call is TRBV9, the J call TRBJ1-3; 8 nucleotides agree with TRBD1. The junction had 5 bases not matched to a gene; V was cut back by 0 bases and J by 0 bases. CDR1 is SGDLS and CDR2 is YYNGEE in the germline V gene. This CDR3 has 17 residues. The variable domain in full, with the rest retrieved from reference TRBV9 and TRBJ1-3, is DSGVTQTPKHLITATGQRVTLRCSPRSGDLSVYWYQQSLDQGLQFLIQYYNGEERAKGNILERFSAQQFPDLHSELNLSSLELGDSALYFCASSVGGTGLSGNTIYFGEGSWLTVV.

This clonotype was recorded a few times. The chain employs TRBV2 and TRBJ1-1, with 7 bases aligning to TRBD1. Germline V lookup: CDR1 SNHLY, CDR2 FYNNEI. The V and J ends lost 6 bases and 5 bases, in that order; junction bases with no gene match: 12. This CDR3 has 15 residues. The CDR3 protein is CASRGQVLTVTEAFF. CDR3 sequence (DNA): TGTGCCAGCAGAGGACAGGTCTTAACGGTGACTGAAGCTTTCTTT.

The rearrangement uses TRBV27 and TRBJ1-6; 9 nucleotides agree with TRBD1. The CDR3 totals 15 residues. The V segment lost 3 bases and the J segment 7 bases; nucleotides outside the gene matches: 4. Germline lookup yields CDR1 MNHEY and CDR2 SMNVEV (reference sequence). The CDR3 loop is CASSFSGTGNSPLHF. The CDR3 region has the DNA TGTGCCAGCAGTTTTTCCGGGACAGGGAATTCACCCCTCCACTTT.

The table lists this clonotype with a few counts. This sequence joins TRBV4-1 and TRBJ2-7; TRBD2 matches at 10 bases. Trimming removed 4 bases from V and 7 bases from J; junction bases left unmatched: 10. The CDR3 has 15 residues. Germline V lookup: CDR1 MGHRA, CDR2 YSYEKL. CDR3 region: CASSRSAGGPREQYF. The CDR3 DNA is TGCGCCAGCAGCCGATCAGCGGGAGGGCCGAGGGAGCAGTACTTC.

This clonotype was detected only a few times. V and J are TRBV20-1 and TRBJ2-3, with TRBD2 identical over 10 bases. The CDR3 is made up of 15 amino acids. Unmatched junction bases numbered 13, after V lost 6 bases and J lost 7 bases. The V gene's germline CDR1 is DFQATT and CDR2 SNEGSKA (reference sequence). CDR3 loop: CSASHRLAGAYTQYF. The DNA for the CDR3 is TGCAGTGCCAGTCATCGGCTAGCGGGAGCGTATACGCAGTATTTT.

This clonotype came up a few times. The V and J genes are TRBV9 and TRBJ2-2; 7 bases align to TRBD1. Germline trimming cut 1 base from V and 7 bases from J; bases unmatched to any gene: 4. CDR1 and CDR2 (germline): SGDLS, YYNGEE. This CDR3 is built from 14 residues. CDR3 sequence reads: CASSVFQGDGELFF. The DNA for the CDR3 is TGTGCCAGCAGCGTATTCCAGGGGGACGGGGAGCTGTTTTTT.